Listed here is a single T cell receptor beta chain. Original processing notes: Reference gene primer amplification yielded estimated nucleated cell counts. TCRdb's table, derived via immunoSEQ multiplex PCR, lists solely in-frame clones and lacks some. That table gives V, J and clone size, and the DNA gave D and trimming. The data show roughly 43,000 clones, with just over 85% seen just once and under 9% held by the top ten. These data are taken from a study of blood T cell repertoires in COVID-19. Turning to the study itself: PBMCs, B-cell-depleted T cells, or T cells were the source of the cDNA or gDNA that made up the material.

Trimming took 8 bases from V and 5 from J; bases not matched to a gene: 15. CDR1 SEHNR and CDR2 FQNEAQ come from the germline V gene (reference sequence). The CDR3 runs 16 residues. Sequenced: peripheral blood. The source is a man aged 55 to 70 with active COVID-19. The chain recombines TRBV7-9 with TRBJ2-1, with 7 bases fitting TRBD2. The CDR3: CASGPGLAVENNEQFF. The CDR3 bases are TGTGCCAGCGGACCAGGGCTAGCGGTTGAGAACAATGAGCAGTTCTTC.